These 3 T cell receptor beta chains originate from one sample sequenced in a study of monozygotic twins with inflammatory bowel disease (dated by TCRdb to about 2019). Library preparation employed 5' RACE. The sequencer listed for this sample is Illumina HiSeq 2500. TCRdb reanalyzed the reads, keeping one entry per CDR3 protein sequence and omitting DNA. The data table for this sample lists some 99,000 distinct CDR3 sequences. The top ten hold about an eighth of the sample. The material sequenced was blood. These receptors were obtained from a human donor with ulcerative colitis or Crohn's disease, or a healthy co-twin of an affected twin (not recorded which).

V usage is TRBV5-1 and J usage is TRBJ1-4; TCRdb's D gene call, TRBD1, goes unchecked for lack of DNA. The CDR3 covers 14 residues. The germline CDR1 and CDR2 sequences are SGHRS and YFSETQ. CDR3 region: CASSGGLLDEKLFF.

The rearrangement joins TRBV20-1 to TRBJ1-4. Germline CDR1 DFQATT, CDR2 SNEGSKA (reference sequence). There are 11 residues in the CDR3. The CDR3 loop reads CSARRDEKLFF.

V is TRBV7-2 and J is TRBJ2-5. CDR1 and CDR2 from the germline V gene are SGHTA and FQGNSA. This CDR3 spans 11 amino acids. The CDR3 spells CASSFSGTQYF. Complete variable domain (other parts from reference TRBV7-2 and TRBJ2-5): GAGVSQSPSNKVTEKGKDVELRCDPISGHTALYWYRQSLGQGLEFLIYFQGNSAPDKSGLPSDRFSAERTGGSVSTLTIQRTQQEDSAVYLCASSFSGTQYFGPGTRLLVL.